This TCR beta chain was sequenced during a study of cytomegalovirus exposure and HLA in healthy donors. Whole-study results and caveats: Trimming of TCR beta V- and J-genes showed a link, identified in a later analysis, to a missense DCLRE1C variant. It was reported that TCR beta sequences correctly inferred the HLA-A and HLA-B alleles for most subjects.

The CDR3 has 17 residues. Per germline, CDR1 SGHRS and CDR2 YFSETQ. The germline V and J ends were trimmed by 0 bases and 5 bases, with 17 bases remaining between them. As concerns this clone: Antigen: not known.

PCR primers comprised 60 Vbeta and 13 Jbeta primers. Profiling relied on immunoSEQ multiplex PCR, and the TCRdb table lists in-frame clones only, not all of them. The table records just over 150,000 clones, around 83% of them present only once. Donors were nominally healthy when sampled, though unrecorded immune exposures were likely. This rearrangement joins TRBV5-1 to TRBJ2-2; D gene ambiguous. This clonotype was obtained from a man aged 50-60 years in good health and CMV-seropositive. Material: PBMCs. The chain's CDR3 is CASSLARSATMTGELFF. CDR3 sequence (DNA): TGCGCCAGCAGCTTGGCCCGGAGCGCTACAATGACCGGGGAGCTGTTTTTT.